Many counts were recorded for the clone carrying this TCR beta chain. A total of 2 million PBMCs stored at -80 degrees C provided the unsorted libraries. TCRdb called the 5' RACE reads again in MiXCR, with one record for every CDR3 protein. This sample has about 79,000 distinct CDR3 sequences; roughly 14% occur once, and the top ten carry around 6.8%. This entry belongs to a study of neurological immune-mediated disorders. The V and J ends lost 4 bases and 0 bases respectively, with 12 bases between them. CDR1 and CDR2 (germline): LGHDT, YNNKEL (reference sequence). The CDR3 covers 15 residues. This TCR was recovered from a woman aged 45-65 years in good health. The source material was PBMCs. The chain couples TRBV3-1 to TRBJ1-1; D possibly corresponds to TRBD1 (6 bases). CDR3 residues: CASSRVQGLNTEAFF. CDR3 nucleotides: TGTGCCAGCAGCCGAGTACAGGGATTGAACACTGAAGCTTTCTTT.